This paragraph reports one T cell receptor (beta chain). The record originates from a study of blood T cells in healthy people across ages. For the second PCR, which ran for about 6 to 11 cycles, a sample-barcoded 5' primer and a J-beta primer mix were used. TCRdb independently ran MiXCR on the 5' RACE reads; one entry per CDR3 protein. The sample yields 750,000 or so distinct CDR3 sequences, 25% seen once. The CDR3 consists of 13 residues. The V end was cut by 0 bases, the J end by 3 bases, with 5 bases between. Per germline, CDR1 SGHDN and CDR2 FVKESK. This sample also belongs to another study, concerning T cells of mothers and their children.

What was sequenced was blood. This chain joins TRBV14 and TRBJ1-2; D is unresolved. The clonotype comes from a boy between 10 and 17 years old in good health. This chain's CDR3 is CASSQEMYYGYTF. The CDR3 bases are TGTGCCAGCAGCCAAGAAATGTACTATGGCTACACCTTC.